These T cell receptor beta chains were read from a single sample in a study of cytomegalovirus exposure and HLA in healthy donors. Method: immunoSEQ multiplex PCR; TCRdb's copy keeps in-frame clones and lacks some. Found here are about 260,000 clones, 90% of them singletons; the top ten hold just over 3%. The material sequenced was PBMCs. These receptor sequences come from a woman in her thirties in good health and CMV-seronegative. The CDR3 runs from the conserved cysteine through the conserved F or W. The D gene is left open where the match is weak. The size of a clone is reported for some rows only, either as once, few or many, or as a class for expanded clones.

>TRBJ2-7|TRBD2|.|TRBV28
TGTGCCAGCAGTCCTCCGACTAGCGGGTGGTACGAGCAGTACTTC
CASSPPTSGWYEQYF
>TRBJ2-7|.|.|TRBV29-1
TGCAGCGTTGAACAAGGGTCCCGCTACGAGCAGTACTTC
CSVEQGSRYEQYF
>TRBJ1-5|.|.|TRBV28
TGTGCCAGCAGATGGCAGGGGAGTAGCAATCAGCCCCAGCATTTT
CASRWQGSSNQPQHF
>TRBJ1-1|.|.|TRBV15
TGTGCCACCAGCAGAGATATGATGAACACTGAAGCTTTCTTT
CATSRDMMNTEAFF
>TRBJ1-4|TRBD1|.|TRBV19
TGTGCCAGTAGTAGACAGGGAAAACTGTTTTTT
CASSRQGKLFF
>TRBJ2-2|.|.|TRBV30
TGTGCCTGGAGTCGAACAGACCGCACCGGGGAGCTGTTTTTT
CAWSRTDRTGELFF
>TRBJ2-7|TRBD1|.|TRBV29-1
TGCAGCGTTGAAGAGGACCGGACAGGGGCCTACGAGCAGTACTTC
CSVEEDRTGAYEQYF
>TRBJ1-3|.|.|TRBV5-6
TGTGCCAGCAGCTATGCCGGGACGTTAGGAAACACCATATATTTT
CASSYAGTLGNTIYF
>TRBJ1-5|.|.|TRBV7-9
TGTGCCAGCAGTGGAACAGGAGACGTTAGCAATCAGCCCCAGCATTTT
CASSGTGDVSNQPQHF
>TRBJ2-1|TRBD2|.|TRBV28
TGTGCCAGCATCTCCCCGGGACTAGCGGCCCACAATGAGCAGTTCTTC
CASISPGLAAHNEQFF
>TRBJ2-5|TRBD1|.|TRBV5-6
TGTGCCAGCAGCCATCTGGGGACAGGGATCGGAGAGACCCAGTACTTC
CASSHLGTGIGETQYF
>TRBJ2-1|TRBD2|.|TRBV29-1
TGCAGCGGTACACTAGCGGGAAGGGATGAGCAGTTCTTC
CSGTLAGRDEQFF
>TRBJ2-5|.|.|TRBV14
TGTGCCAGCAGCCAAGATGAAGGGGGGGAGATCGGGACCCAGTACTTC
CASSQDEGGEIGTQYF
>TRBJ2-1|.|many|TRBV28
TGTGCCAGCAGTTTCGGTTATGAGCAGTTCTTC
CASSFGYEQFF
>TRBJ2-7|TRBD2|.|TRBV19
TGTGCCAGTAGTACCGCTAGCGGGTACGAGCAGTACTTC
CASSTASGYEQYF
>TRBJ2-1|TRBD2|few|TRBV7-3
TGTGCCAGCAGCCCAGACGGAGCGGGGGGTTACAATGAGCAGTTCTTC
CASSPDGAGGYNEQFF
>TRBJ2-7|.|many|TRBV7-8
TGTGCCAGCAGCCCGGGACGGTTCTCCTACGAGCAGTACTTC
CASSPGRFSYEQYF
>TRBJ2-3|TRBD2|.|TRBV5-1
TGCGCCAGCAGCTTCGGGGCTAGCGGATTCACAGATACGCAGTATTTT
CASSFGASGFTDTQYF
>TRBJ2-5|TRBD1|.|TRBV5-1
TGCGCCAGCAGCATAGGGACAGGGGGGAAAGAGACCCAGTACTTC
CASSIGTGGKETQYF
>TRBJ2-5|TRBD2|.|TRBV15
TGTGCCACCAGCACTCCCCTAGCGGGAGTTCGAGAGACCCAGTACTTC
CATSTPLAGVRETQYF
>TRBJ2-2|TRBD2|.|TRBV27
TGTGCCAGCAGTTCCCCATCTAGCGGGAGATTGAACACCGGGGAGCTGTTTTTT
CASSSPSSGRLNTGELFF
>TRBJ1-1|.|.|TRBV4-3
TGCGCCAGCAGCCATGGGACGAACACTGAAGCTTTCTTT
CASSHGTNTEAFF
>TRBJ2-5|.|.|TRBV15
TGTGCCACCAGCAGAGGGGCAGGGGAGTACCAAGAGACCCAGTACTTC
CATSRGAGEYQETQYF
>TRBJ1-2|.|.|TRBV7-2
TGTGCCAGCAGCGGCGCGAAGCACGGTCTGGCAAGTAATGGCAATGGCTACACCTTC
CASSGAKHGLASNGNGYTF
>TRBJ2-5|TRBD2|.|TRBV10-2
TGCGCCAGCAGTGAAAGCGGGACTGGAGAGACCCAGTACTTC
CASSESGTGETQYF
>TRBJ1-2|.|.|TRBV15
TGTGCCACCAGCAGAGTACAAGGGGCTAAGGGCTACACCTTC
CATSRVQGAKGYTF
>TRBJ1-1|TRBD1|.|TRBV28
TGTGCCGCCGGGACAGGGAGACACACTGAAGCTTTCTTT
CAAGTGRHTEAFF
>TRBJ2-2|.|.|TRBV4-1
TGCGCCAGCAGACATAACGGGGAGCTGTTTTTT
CASRHNGELFF
>TRBJ1-4|TRBD1|.|TRBV27
TGTGCCAGCACTCCGACAGGGGGTAATGAAAAACTGTTTTTT
CASTPTGGNEKLFF
>TRBJ2-7|TRBD1|.|TRBV11-3
TGTGCCAGCAGCCAAGACAGGGGGCTTTACGAGCAGTACTTC
CASSQDRGLYEQYF
>TRBJ2-7|.|.|TRBV7-8
TGTGCCAGCAGCTTAGTTGACCCTTCGTCCGAGCAGTACTTC
CASSLVDPSSEQYF
>TRBJ2-1|.|.|TRBV28
TGTGCCAGCAGTTTAAGGGGGGTGAGGTTTGGTGAGCAGTTCTTC
CASSLRGVRFGEQFF
>TRBJ2-7|.|.|TRBV18
TGTGCCAGCTCACCAGACCAATCCTACGAGCAGTACTTC
CASSPDQSYEQYF
>TRBJ2-1|.|.|TRBV29-1
TGCAGCGTTCCGGGGCTCGAGCAGTTCTTC
CSVPGLEQFF
>TRBJ2-1|TRBD2|once|TRBV27
TGTGCCAGCAAGTGGGCAGCGGGATCGCATCCCAATGAGCAGTTCTTC
CASKWAAGSHPNEQFF
>TRBJ2-7|.|.|TRBV9
TGTGCCAGCAGCGTAGGAAAGGGCCTCACCTACGAGCAGTACTTC
CASSVGKGLTYEQYF
>TRBJ2-3|TRBD2|.|TRBV7-9
TGTGCCAGCAGCTCCCAGCGGGAGGCAGGCACAGATACGCAGTATTTT
CASSSQREAGTDTQYF
>TRBJ2-3|.|.|TRBV4-3
TGCGCCAGCAGCCAAGACAAATTTAGTGCCTTCACAGATACGCAGTATTTT
CASSQDKFSAFTDTQYF
>TRBJ2-5|.|.|TRBV28
TGTGCCAGCACCTTGGGGGGGCCCCTCCAAGAGACCCAGTACTTC
CASTLGGPLQETQYF
>TRBJ2-7|.|once|TRBV7-2
TGTGCCAGCAGCTTAGCGGTAGCGGTCCTAGCGGAGCAGTACTTC
CASSLAVAVLAEQYF
>TRBJ2-3|.|.|TRBV11-2
TGTGCCAGCAGGCCCGATGGACACGGGACAAATACGCAGTATTTT
CASRPDGHGTNTQYF
>TRBJ2-7|TRBD2|.|TRBV6-5
TGTGCCAGCAGCAGTACTAGCGGGAGCTCCTACGAGCAGTACTTC
CASSSTSGSSYEQYF
>TRBJ2-2|.|.|TRBV12-5
TGTGCTAGTGGTTTGGTTCAGGGTGGGACCGGGGAGCTGTTTTTT
CASGLVQGGTGELFF
>TRBJ2-3|TRBD2|.|TRBV4-3
TGCGCCAGCAGCCAAGTGATCACTAGCGGGAGACGAGCAGATACGCAGTATTTT
CASSQVITSGRRADTQYF
>TRBJ2-7|TRBD2|.|TRBV4-3
TGCGCCAGCAGCCAACGCTCCGGACTAGTCCGCAACGAGCAGTACTTC
CASSQRSGLVRNEQYF
>TRBJ2-2|.|.|TRBV9
TGTGCCAGCAGCGTAGCGGGATCGAACACCGGGGAGCTGTTTTTT
CASSVAGSNTGELFF
>TRBJ2-1|TRBD2|.|TRBV7-2
TGTGCCAGCAGCTTAGTGGGACTAGCGGGAGTCGGGAATGAGCAGTTCTTC
CASSLVGLAGVGNEQFF
>TRBJ2-1|TRBD2|.|TRBV7-9
TGTGCCAGCAGCTTAGAGCTAGCGGGCTCCTACAATGAGCAGTTCTTC
CASSLELAGSYNEQFF
>TRBJ2-7|TRBD2|.|TRBV29-1
TGCAGCGCTGTGACTAGCGTATCCTACGAGCAGTACTTC
CSAVTSVSYEQYF
>TRBJ1-1|.|.|TRBV10-3
TGTGCCATCAGTGCCAGGGCGGACACTGAAGCTTTCTTT
CAISARADTEAFF
>TRBJ2-5|.|.|TRBV2
TGTGCCAGCAGGCCTGACGGAAACCAAGAGACCCAGTACTTC
CASRPDGNQETQYF
>TRBJ2-1|.|.|TRBV27
TGTGCCAGCGTCCGCAACTACGGCTCCTACAATGAGCAGTTCTTC
CASVRNYGSYNEQFF
>TRBJ2-2|.|.|TRBV28
TGTGCCAGCAGTCGGGGCGGGGAGCTGTTTTTT
CASSRGGELFF